This TCR beta chain was recovered during a study of Tregs in tolerant kidney transplant recipients. From germline, CDR1 is SNHLY and CDR2 FYNNEI. CDR3 length: 14 amino acids. V was cut by 5 bases and J by 1 base, with 11 bases left in between. This clone was counted only a few times. What it binds is unknown. Study conclusions and caveats: Tregs expanded with activated donor B cells seemed most donor-specific.

Assay: immunoSEQ multiplex PCR; the TCRdb copy retains only in-frame clones and omits some. Among some 21,000 clones, 81% were seen once, and the ten largest hold 25%. Recipients received nonmyeloablative bone marrow transplants from related graft donors, with transient mixed chimerism. Sample: CD8+ T cells from blood (PBMCs), taken 6 months after the transplant. This chain uses TRBV2 with TRBJ2-5; perhaps TRBD2 as D (6 bases). The clonotype originates from a human patient who received a combined kidney and bone marrow transplant. Some T cells may arise from the graft donor. The CDR3 region is CASSPSGGQETQYF. DNA of the CDR3: TGTGCCAGCAGTCCGTCCGGGGGCCAAGAGACCCAGTACTTC.